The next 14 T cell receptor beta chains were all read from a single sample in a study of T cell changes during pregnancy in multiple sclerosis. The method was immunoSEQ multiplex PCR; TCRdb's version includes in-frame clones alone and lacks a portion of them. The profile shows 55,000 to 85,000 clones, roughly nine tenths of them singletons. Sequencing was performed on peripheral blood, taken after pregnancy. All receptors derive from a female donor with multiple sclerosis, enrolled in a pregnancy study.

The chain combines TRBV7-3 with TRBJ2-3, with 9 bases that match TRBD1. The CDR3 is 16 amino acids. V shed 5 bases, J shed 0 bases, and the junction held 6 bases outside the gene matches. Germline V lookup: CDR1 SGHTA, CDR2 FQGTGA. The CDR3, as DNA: TGTGCCAGCAGCCGGACAGGGGCCCCGAGCACAGATACGCAGTATTTT. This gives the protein CASSRTGAPSTDTQYF.

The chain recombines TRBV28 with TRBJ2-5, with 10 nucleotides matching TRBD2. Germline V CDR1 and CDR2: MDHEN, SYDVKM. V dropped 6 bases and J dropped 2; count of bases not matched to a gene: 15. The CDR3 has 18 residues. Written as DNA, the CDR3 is TGTGCCAGCAGGAGCGCGGGGCTAGCGGGAGTTCGACAAGAGACCCAGTACTTC. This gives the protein CASRSAGLAGVRQETQYF.

The CDR3 coding sequence is TGCGCCAGCAGTCAATCAGGGACAGGGGGTGATCAGCCCCAGCATTTT. Translated, it gives CASSQSGTGGDQPQHF. The chain has TRBV23-1 and TRBJ1-5, with 11 bases fitting TRBD1. TRBV23-1 counts as an open reading frame of uncertain function. The CDR3 consists of 16 residues. J gave up 5 bases and V 0 bases, and 3 bases lay outside the gene matches.

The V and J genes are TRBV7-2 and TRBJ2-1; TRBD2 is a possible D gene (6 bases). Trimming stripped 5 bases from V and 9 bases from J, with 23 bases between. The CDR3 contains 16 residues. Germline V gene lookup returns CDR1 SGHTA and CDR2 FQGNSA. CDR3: CASSPGSGGKRGEQFF. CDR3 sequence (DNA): TGTGCCAGCAGCCCGGGCTCTGGCGGGAAAAGGGGTGAGCAGTTCTTC.

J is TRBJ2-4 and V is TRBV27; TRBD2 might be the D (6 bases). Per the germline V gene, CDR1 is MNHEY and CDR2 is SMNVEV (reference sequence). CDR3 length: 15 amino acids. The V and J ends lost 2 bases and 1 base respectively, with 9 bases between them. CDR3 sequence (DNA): TGTGCCAGCAGTTTAGGAGGGCTGGCCAAAAACATTCAGTACTTC. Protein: CASSLGGLAKNIQYF.

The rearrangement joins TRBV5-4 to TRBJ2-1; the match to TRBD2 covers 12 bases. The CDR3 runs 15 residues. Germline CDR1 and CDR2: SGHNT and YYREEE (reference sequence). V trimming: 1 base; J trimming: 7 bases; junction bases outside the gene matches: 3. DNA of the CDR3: TGTGCCAGCAGCTTGAGACTAGCGGGAGAAAATGAGCAGTTCTTC. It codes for CASSLRLAGENEQFF.

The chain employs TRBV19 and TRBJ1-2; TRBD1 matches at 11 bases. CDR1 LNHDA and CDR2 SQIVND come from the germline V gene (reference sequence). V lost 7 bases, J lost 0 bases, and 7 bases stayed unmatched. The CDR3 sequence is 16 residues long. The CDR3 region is CASKGTGGPSNYGYTF. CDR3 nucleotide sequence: TGTGCCAGTAAAGGGACAGGGGGACCCTCTAACTATGGCTACACCTTC.

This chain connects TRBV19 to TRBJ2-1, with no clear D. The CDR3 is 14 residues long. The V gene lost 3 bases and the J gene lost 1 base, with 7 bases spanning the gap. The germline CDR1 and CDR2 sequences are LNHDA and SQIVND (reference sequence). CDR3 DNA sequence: TGTGCCAGTAGTATCTTCGGTTCCTACAATGAGCAGTTCTTC. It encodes CASSIFGSYNEQFF.

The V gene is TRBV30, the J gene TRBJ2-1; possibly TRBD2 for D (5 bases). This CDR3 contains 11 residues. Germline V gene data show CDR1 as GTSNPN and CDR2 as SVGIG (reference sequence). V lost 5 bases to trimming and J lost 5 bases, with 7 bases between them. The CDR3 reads CAWGLNNEQFF. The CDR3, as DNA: TGTGCCTGGGGACTTAACAATGAGCAGTTCTTC.

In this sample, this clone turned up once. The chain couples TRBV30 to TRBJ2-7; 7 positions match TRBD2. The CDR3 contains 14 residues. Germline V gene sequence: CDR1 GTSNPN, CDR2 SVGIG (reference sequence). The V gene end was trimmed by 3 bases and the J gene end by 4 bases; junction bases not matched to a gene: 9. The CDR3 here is CAWRKPGGEYEQYF. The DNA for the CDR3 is TGTGCCTGGAGAAAACCGGGGGGTGAGTACGAGCAGTACTTC.

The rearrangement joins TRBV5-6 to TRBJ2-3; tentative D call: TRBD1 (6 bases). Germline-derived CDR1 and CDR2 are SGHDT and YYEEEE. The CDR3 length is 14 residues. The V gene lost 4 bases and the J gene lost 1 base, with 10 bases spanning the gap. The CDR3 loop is CASSRRTGTDTQYF. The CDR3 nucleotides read TGTGCCAGCAGCCGCCGGACAGGCACAGATACGCAGTATTTT.

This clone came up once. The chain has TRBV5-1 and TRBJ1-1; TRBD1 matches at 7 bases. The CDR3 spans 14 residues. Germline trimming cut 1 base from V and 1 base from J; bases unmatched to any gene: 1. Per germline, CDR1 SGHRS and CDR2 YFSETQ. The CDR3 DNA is TGCGCCAGCAGCTTGTACAGGGGGAACACTGAAGCTTTCTTT. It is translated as CASSLYRGNTEAFF.

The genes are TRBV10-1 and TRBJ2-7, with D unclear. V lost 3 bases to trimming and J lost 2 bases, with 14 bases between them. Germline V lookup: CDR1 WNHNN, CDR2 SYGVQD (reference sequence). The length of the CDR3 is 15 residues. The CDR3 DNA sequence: TGCGCCAGCAGTGAAGGAATCGGCGGAACCTACGAGCAGTACTTC. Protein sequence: CASSEGIGGTYEQYF.

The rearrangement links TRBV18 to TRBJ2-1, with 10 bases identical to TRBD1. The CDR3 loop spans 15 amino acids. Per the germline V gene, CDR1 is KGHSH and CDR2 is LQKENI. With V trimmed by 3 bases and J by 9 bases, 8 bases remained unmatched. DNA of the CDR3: TGTGCCAGCTCACCGGGACAGGGGACGCAGGGTGAGCAGTTCTTC. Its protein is CASSPGQGTQGEQFF.